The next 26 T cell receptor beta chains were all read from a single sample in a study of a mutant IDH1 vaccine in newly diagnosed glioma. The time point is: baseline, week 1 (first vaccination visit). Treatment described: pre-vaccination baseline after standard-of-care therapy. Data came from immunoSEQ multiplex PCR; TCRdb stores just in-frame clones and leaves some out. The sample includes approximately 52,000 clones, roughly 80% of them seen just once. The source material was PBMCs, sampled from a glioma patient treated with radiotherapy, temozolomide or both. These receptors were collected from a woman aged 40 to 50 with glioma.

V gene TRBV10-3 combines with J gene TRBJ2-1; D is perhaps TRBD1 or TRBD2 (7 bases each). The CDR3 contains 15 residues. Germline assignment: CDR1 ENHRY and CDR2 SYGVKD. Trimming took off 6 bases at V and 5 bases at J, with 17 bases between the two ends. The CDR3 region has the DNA TGTGCCATCAGACCGGGGGGACAGCTTAACAATGAGCAGTTCTTC. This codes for CAIRPGGQLNNEQFF.

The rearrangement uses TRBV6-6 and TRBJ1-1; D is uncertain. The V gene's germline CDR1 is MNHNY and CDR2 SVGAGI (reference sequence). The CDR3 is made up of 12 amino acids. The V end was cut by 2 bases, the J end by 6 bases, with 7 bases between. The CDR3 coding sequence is TGTGCCAGCAGTTACGGTGGCCCTGAAGCTTTCTTT. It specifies CASSYGGPEAFF.

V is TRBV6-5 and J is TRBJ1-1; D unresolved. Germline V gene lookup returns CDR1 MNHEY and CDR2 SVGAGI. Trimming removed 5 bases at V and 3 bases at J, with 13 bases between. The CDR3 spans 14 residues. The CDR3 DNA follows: TGTGCCAGCAGTCCGCCGGGTGGTTACACTGAAGCTTTCTTT. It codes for CASSPPGGYTEAFF.

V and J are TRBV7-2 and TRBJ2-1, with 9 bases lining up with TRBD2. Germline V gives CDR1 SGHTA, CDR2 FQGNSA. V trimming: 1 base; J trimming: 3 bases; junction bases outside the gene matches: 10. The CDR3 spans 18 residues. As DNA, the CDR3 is TGTGCCAGCAGCTTAGATGGGGGTTGGCGGGAGGGCTACAATGAGCAGTTCTTC. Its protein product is CASSLDGGWREGYNEQFF.

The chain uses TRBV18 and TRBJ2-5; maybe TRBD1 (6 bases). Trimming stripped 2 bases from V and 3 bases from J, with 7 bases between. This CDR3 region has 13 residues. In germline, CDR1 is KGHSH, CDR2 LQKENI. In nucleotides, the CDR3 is TGTGCCAGCTCACCAAGGACAGAAGAGACCCAGTACTTC. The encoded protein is CASSPRTEETQYF.

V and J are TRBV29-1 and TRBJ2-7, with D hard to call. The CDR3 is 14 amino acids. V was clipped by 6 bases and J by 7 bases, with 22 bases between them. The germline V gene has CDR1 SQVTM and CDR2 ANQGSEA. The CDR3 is CSVERTVGLREQYF. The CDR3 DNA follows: TGCAGCGTCGAACGTACGGTGGGCCTTCGGGAGCAGTACTTC.

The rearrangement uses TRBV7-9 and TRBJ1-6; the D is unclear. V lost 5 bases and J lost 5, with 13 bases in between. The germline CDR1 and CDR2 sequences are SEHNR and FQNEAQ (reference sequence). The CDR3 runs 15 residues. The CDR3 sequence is CASSPRRADNSPLHF. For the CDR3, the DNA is TGTGCCAGCAGCCCCCGACGGGCGGATAATTCACCCCTCCACTTT.

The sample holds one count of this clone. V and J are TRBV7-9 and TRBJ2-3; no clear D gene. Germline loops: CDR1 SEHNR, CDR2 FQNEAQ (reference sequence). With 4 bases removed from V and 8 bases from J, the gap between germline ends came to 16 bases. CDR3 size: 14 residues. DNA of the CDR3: TGTGCCAGCAGCTCGAGTCGACCCGCCCTTACGCAGTATTTT. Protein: CASSSSRPALTQYF.

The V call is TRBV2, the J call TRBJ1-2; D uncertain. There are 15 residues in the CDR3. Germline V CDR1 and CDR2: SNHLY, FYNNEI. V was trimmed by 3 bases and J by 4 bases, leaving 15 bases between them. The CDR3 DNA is TGTGCCAGCAGTGAGACCCAGTCCGAAGCCTATGGCTACACCTTC. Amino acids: CASSETQSEAYGYTF.

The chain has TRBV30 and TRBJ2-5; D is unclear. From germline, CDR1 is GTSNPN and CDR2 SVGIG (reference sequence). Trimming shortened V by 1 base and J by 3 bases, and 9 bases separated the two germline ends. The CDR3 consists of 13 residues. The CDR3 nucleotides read TGTGCCTGGAGTGGGGTCTCCAAAGAGACCCAGTACTTC. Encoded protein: CAWSGVSKETQYF.

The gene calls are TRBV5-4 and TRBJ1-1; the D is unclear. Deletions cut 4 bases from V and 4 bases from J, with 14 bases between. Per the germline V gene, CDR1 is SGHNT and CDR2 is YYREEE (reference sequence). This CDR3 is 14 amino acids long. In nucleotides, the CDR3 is TGTGCCAGCAGCCCAGGTAGGGAAGGCACTGAAGCTTTCTTT. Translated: CASSPGREGTEAFF.

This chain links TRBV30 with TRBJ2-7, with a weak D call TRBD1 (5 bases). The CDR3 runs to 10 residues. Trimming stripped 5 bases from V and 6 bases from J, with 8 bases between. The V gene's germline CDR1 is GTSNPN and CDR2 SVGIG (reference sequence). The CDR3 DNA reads TGTGCCTGGGGACAAATCGAGCAGTACTTC. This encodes CAWGQIEQYF.

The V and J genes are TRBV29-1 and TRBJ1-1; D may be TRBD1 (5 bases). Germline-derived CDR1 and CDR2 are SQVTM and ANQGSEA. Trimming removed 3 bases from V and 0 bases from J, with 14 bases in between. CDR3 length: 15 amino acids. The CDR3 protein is CSVDRGWGMNTEAFF. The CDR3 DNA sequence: TGCAGCGTTGATAGGGGCTGGGGAATGAACACTGAAGCTTTCTTT. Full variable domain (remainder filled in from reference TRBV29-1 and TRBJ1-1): SAVISQKPSRDICQRGTSLTIQCQVDSQVTMMFWYRQQPGQSLTLIATANQGSEATYESGFVIDKFPISRPNLTFSTLTVSNMSPEDSSIYLCSVDRGWGMNTEAFFGQGTRLTVV.

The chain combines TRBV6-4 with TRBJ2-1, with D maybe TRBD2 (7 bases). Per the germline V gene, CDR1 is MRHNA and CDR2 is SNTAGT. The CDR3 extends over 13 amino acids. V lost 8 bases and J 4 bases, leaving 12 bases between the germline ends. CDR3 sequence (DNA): TGTGCCAGCGTGGGGGGGCCGTACAATGAGCAGTTCTTC. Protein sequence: CASVGGPYNEQFF.

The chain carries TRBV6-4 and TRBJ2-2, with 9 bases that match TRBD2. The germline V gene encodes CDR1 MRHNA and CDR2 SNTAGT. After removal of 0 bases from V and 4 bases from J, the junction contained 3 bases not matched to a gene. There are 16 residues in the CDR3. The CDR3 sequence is CASSDSSSGATGELFF. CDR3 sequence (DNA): TGTGCCAGCAGTGACTCTTCTAGCGGGGCCACCGGGGAGCTGTTTTTT.

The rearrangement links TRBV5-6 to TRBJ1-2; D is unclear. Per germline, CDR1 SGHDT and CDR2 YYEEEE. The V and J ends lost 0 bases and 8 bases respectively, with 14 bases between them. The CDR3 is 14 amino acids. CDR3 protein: CASSLEEVGRGYTF. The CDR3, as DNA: TGTGCCAGCAGCTTGGAGGAGGTAGGCCGGGGCTACACCTTC.

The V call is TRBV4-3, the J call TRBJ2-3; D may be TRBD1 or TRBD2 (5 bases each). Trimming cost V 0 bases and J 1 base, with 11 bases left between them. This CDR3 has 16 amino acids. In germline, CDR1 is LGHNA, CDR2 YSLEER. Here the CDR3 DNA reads TGCGCCAGCAGCCAAGAGGGGGTAGAGGGCACAGATACGCAGTATTTT. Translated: CASSQEGVEGTDTQYF.

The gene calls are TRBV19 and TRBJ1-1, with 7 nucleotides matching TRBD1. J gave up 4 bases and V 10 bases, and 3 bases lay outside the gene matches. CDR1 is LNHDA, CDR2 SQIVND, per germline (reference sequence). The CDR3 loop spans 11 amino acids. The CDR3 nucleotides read TGTGCCACACGACAGGGCACTGAAGCTTTCTTT. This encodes CATRQGTEAFF.

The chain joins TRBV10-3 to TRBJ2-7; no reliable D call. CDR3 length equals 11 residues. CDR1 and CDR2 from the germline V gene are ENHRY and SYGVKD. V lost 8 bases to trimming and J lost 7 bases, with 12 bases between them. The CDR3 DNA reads TGTGCCATCGCGGTGGGAAATGAGCAGTACTTC. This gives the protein CAIAVGNEQYF.

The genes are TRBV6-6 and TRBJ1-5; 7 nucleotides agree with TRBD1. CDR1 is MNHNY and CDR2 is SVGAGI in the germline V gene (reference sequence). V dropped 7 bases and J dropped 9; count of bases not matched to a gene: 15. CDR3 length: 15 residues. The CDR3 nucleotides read TGTGCCAGCAACAGAGGGGGGCAGGGGGGGAGGCCCCAGCATTTT. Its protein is CASNRGGQGGRPQHF.

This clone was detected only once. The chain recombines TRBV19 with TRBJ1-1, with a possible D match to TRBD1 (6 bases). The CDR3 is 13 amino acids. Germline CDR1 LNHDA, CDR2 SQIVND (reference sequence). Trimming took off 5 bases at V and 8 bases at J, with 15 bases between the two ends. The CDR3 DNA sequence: TGTGCCAGTAGTGACAACAGGGCGAGGGAAGCTTTCTTT. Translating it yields CASSDNRAREAFF.

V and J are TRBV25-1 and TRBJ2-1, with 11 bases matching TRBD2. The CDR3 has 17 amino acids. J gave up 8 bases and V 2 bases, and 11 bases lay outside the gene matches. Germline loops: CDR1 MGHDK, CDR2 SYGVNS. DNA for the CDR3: TGTGCCAGCAGTGAAAAAGCTAGCGGGGGGTCCGGGGATGAGCAGTTCTTC. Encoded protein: CASSEKASGGSGDEQFF.

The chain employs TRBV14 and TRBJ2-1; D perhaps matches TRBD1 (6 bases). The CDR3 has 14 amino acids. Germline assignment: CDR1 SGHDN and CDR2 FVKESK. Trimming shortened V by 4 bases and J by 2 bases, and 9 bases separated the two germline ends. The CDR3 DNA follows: TGTGCCAGCAGCCCGACAGGAGCCTACAATGAGCAGTTCTTC. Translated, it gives CASSPTGAYNEQFF. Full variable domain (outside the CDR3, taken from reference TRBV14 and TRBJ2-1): EAGVTQFPSHSVIEKGQTVTLRCDPISGHDNLYWYRRVMGKEIKFLLHFVKESKQDESGMPNNRFLAERTGGTYSTLKVQPAELEDSGVYFCASSPTGAYNEQFFGPGTRLTVL.

The CDR3, as DNA: TGTGCCAGCAGGGACAGCCTAACTGAAGCTTTCTTT. The encoded protein is CASRDSLTEAFF. J is TRBJ1-1 and V is TRBV2; D might be TRBD1 (6 bases). The CDR3 runs 12 residues. Trimming pared 6 bases from V and 5 bases from J, leaving 10 bases between. Germline loops: CDR1 SNHLY, CDR2 FYNNEI.

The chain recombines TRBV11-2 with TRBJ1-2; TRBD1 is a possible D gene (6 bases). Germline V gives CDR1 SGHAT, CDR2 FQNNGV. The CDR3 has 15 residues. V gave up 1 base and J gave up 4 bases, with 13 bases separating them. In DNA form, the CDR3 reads TGTGCCAGCAGCTTAGGGGGGCGGGGAACCTATGGCTACACCTTC. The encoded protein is CASSLGGRGTYGYTF.

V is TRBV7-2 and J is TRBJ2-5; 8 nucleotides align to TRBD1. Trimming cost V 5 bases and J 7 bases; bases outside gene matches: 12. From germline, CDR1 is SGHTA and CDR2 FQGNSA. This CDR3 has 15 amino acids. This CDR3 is CASSRSTGTGRTQYF. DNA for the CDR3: TGTGCCAGCAGCCGATCGACCGGGACAGGTCGGACCCAGTACTTC.